Described below is a single T cell receptor beta chain sequence and its context. V lost 4 bases to trimming and J lost 5 bases, with 15 bases between them. This CDR3 region has 15 residues. CDR1 is MNHEY and CDR2 is SMNVEV in the germline V gene (reference sequence). These data belong to a study of brain T cells in children with intractable seizures. Produced via immunoSEQ multiplex PCR; TCRdb's table is partial and in-frame only. The sample contains around 41,000 clones, around 90% of which appear only once. The specimen was peripheral blood, collected at surgery. This sequence joins TRBV27 and TRBJ1-5, with a possible D match to TRBD1 (6 bases). The receptor's source is a girl aged 2-10 years with tuberous sclerosis and intractable seizures. The CDR3: CASSSQQGADQPQHF. In nucleotides, the CDR3 is TGTGCCAGCAGTTCACAACAGGGAGCCGATCAGCCCCAGCATTTT.